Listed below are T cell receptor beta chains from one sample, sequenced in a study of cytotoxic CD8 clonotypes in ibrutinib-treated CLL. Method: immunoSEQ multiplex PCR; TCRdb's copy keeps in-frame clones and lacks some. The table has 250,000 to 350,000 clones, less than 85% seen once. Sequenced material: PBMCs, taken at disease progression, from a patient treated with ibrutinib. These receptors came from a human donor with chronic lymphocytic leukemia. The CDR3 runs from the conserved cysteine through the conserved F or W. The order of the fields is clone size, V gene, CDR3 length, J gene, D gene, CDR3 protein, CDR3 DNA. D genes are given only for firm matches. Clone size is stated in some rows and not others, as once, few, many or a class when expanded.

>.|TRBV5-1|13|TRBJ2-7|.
CASSLGADDEQYF
TGCGCCAGCAGCTTGGGAGCGGATGACGAGCAGTACTTC
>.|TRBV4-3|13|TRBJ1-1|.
CASSLTYFTEAFF
TGCGCCAGCAGCCTAACCTACTTCACTGAAGCTTTCTTT
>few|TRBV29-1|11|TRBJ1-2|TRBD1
CSVTGGHGYTF
TGCAGCGTTACAGGGGGCCATGGCTACACCTTC
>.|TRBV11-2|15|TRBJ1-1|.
CASSPLRGASAEAFF
TGTGCCAGCAGCCCCTTGCGGGGTGCGTCGGCTGAAGCTTTCTTT
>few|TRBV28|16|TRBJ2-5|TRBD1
CASRPMTGEYQETQYF
TGTGCCAGCAGACCGATGACAGGGGAGTACCAAGAGACCCAGTACTTC
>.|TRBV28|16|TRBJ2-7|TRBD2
CASSFPVSGSTYEQYF
TGTGCCAGCAGTTTCCCGGTCAGCGGGAGTACGTACGAGCAGTACTTC
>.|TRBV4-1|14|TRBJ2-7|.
CASSQDTAYYEQYF
TGCGCCAGCAGCCAAGATACGGCGTACTACGAGCAGTACTTC
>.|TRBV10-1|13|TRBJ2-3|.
CASRNRSTDTQYF
TGCGCCAGCAGAAACAGGAGCACAGATACGCAGTATTTT
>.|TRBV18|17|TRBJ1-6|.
CASSPRRRSSYNSPLHF
TGTGCCAGCTCACCTCGCAGGAGGAGCTCCTATAATTCACCCCTCCACTTT
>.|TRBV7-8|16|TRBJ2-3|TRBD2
CASSRVAGIPTDTQYF
TGTGCCAGCAGCCGAGTAGCGGGTATCCCCACAGATACGCAGTATTTT
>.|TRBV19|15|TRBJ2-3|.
CASSTRTWGTDTQYF
TGTGCCAGTAGTACCCGGACCTGGGGCACAGATACGCAGTATTTT
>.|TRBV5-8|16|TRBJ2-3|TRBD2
CASSLVSGGGAYTQYF
TGTGCCAGCAGCTTGGTATCCGGCGGGGGGGCATATACGCAGTATTTT
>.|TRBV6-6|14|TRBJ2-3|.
CASSPAGSTDTQYF
TGTGCCAGCAGCCCCGCGGGCAGCACAGATACGCAGTATTTT
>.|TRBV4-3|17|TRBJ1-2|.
CASSHPQTGRALYGYTF
TGCGCCAGCAGCCACCCCCAAACGGGACGGGCGCTCTATGGCTACACCTTC
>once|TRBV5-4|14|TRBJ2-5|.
CASSLGHVQETQYF
TGTGCCAGCAGCTTGGGGCACGTCCAAGAGACCCAGTACTTC
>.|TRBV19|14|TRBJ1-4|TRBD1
CASSPTGGARKLFF
TGTGCCAGTAGCCCTACAGGGGGCGCGAGAAAACTGTTTTTT
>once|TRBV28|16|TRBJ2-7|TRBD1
CASSFRTGGRRYEQYF
TGTGCCAGCAGTTTCCGGACAGGGGGACGAAGATACGAGCAGTACTTC
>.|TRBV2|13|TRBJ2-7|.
CASSAIWTYEQYF
TGTGCCAGCAGTGCTATTTGGACCTACGAGCAGTACTTC
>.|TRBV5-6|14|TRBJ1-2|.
CASSLGSATADYTF
TGTGCCAGCAGCTTGGGGTCCGCCACAGCTGACTACACCTTC
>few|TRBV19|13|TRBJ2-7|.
CASSRGPSYEQYF
TGTGCCAGTAGTAGGGGACCCAGCTACGAGCAGTACTTC
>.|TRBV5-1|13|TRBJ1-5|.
CASSLEGYQPQHF
TGCGCCAGCAGCTTGGAGGGGTATCAGCCCCAGCATTTT
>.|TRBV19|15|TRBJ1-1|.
CASSIAGRYNTEAFF
TGTGCCAGTAGTATAGCAGGCAGGTACAACACTGAAGCTTTCTTT
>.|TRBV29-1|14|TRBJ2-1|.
CSVEGGLRLWEQFF
TGCAGCGTTGAAGGGGGGTTGAGGTTGTGGGAGCAGTTCTTC
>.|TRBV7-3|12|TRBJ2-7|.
CASSIKSGEQYF
TGTGCCAGCAGCATAAAATCGGGGGAGCAGTACTTC
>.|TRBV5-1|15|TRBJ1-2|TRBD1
CASSPETGPEYGYTF
TGCGCCAGCAGCCCGGAGACAGGGCCGGAATATGGCTACACCTTC
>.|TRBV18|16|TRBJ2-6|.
CASSAPGGRGANVLTF
TGTGCCAGCTCAGCCCCCGGGGGTCGGGGGGCCAACGTCCTGACTTTC
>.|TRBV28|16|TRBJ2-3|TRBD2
CASMPPAGVGSDTQYF
TGTGCCAGCATGCCTCCAGCGGGAGTAGGGTCCGATACGCAGTATTTT
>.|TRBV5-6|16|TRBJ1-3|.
CASSLLARADGNTIYF
TGTGCCAGCAGCTTGCTCGCTCGGGCAGATGGAAACACCATATATTTT
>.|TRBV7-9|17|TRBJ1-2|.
CASSFSSPGNPNYGYTF
TGTGCCAGCAGCTTTAGTTCCCCAGGAAATCCTAACTATGGCTACACCTTC
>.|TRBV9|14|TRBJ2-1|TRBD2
CASSVVAGGNEQFF
TGTGCCAGCAGCGTAGTAGCGGGAGGGAATGAGCAGTTCTTC
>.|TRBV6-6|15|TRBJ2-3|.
CASLKIGGGTDTQYF
TGTGCCAGCCTTAAGATCGGGGGAGGCACAGATACGCAGTATTTT